These T cell receptor beta chains were read from a single sample in a study of metastatic and nonmetastatic thyroid tumors. TCRdb re-called the PCR reads via MiXCR. Found here are around 34,000 clones, around 15% of them singletons; the top ten hold around 3.7%. The specimen sequenced was blood. All receptors come from a female donor with papillary thyroid cancer or a benign thyroid nodule (not recorded which). Some clones in this sample may be carry-over from other donors' samples. Both conserved end residues are part of each CDR3. The D gene is left open where the match is weak. Clone size is shown for a subset of rows, as once, few, many or a class of expanded clone.

>few|TRBV6-2/TRBV6-3|TRBJ2-7|-
CASSYPGVEQYF
TGTGCCAGCAGTTACCCCGGAGTCGAGCAGTACTTC
>many|TRBV6-1|TRBJ2-1|TRBD2
CASGLAGGTYNEQFF
TGTGCCAGCGGTCTAGCGGGAGGGACCTACAATGAGCAGTTCTTC
>many|TRBV5-1|TRBJ2-3|-
CASSLGGSTNTQYF
TGCGCCAGCAGCTTGGGAGGGTCCACAAATACGCAGTATTTT
>many|TRBV19|TRBJ2-1|TRBD2
CASIVGWEGPDEQFF
TGTGCCAGTATTGTAGGGTGGGAGGGTCCCGATGAGCAGTTCTTC
>-|TRBV20-1|TRBJ2-7|TRBD2
CSARDPAGGPSYEQYF
TGCAGTGCTAGAGATCCTGCGGGAGGGCCCTCCTACGAGCAGTACTTC
>-|TRBV30|TRBJ1-2|TRBD1
CAWSRDRPYGYTF
TGTGCCTGGAGCCGGGACAGGCCCTATGGCTACACCTTC
>medium-sized|TRBV6-9|TRBJ2-7|-
CASSYIERYSYEQYF
TGTGCCAGCAGTTATATAGAGCGGTACTCCTACGAGCAGTACTTC
>many|TRBV28|TRBJ2-5|TRBD1
CASSFAPLGQGETQYF
TGTGCCAGCAGTTTCGCCCCGCTGGGACAGGGAGAGACCCAGTACTTC
>many|TRBV20-1|TRBJ2-5|-
CSAYPAGPVYSGAETQYF
TGCAGTGCTTACCCCGCCGGACCCGTTTATTCGGGGGCGGAGACCCAGTACTTC
>few|TRBV10-3|TRBJ2-3|-
CAVILGTGTDTQYF
TGTGCCGTCATCCTAGGGACTGGCACAGATACGCAGTATTTT
>few|TRBV5-6|TRBJ2-2|TRBD2
CASSLRSLAVSSGELFF
TGTGCCAGCAGCTTGCGGTCGCTAGCGGTCTCGTCCGGGGAGCTGTTTTTT
>-|TRBV6-2/TRBV6-3|TRBJ2-7|-
CASIYRVEAYEQYF
TGTGCTAGCATTTACAGGGTAGAAGCCTACGAGCAGTACTTC
>many|TRBV6-1|TRBJ2-5|-
CASSATRRRETQYF
TGTGCCAGCAGTGCCACCCGACGCCGAGAGACCCAGTACTTC
>many|TRBV4-1|TRBJ2-7|-
CASSPVPFYEQYF
TGCGCCAGCAGTCCGGTCCCTTTCTACGAGCAGTACTTC
>many|TRBV2|TRBJ2-7|-
CASSEQEQAGYEQYF
TGTGCCAGCAGTGAACAGGAACAAGCCGGCTACGAGCAGTACTTC
>many|TRBV12-3/TRBV12-4|TRBJ2-7|-
CASSPGGYGKAHF
TGTGCCAGCAGTCCCGGAGGTTACGGTAAGGCGCACTTC
>once|TRBV5-6|TRBJ1-2|TRBD1
CASSPPPGGQGGPYGYTF
TGTGCCAGCAGCCCGCCGCCCGGGGGACAGGGCGGGCCCTATGGCTACACCTTC
>many|TRBV25-1|TRBJ2-4|-
CASSANRGAKNIQYF
TGTGCCAGCAGTGCGAATCGAGGAGCCAAAAACATTCAGTACTTC
>many|TRBV9|TRBJ1-3|TRBD1
CASSFGQGPGNTIYF
TGTGCCAGCAGCTTTGGACAGGGGCCTGGAAACACCATATATTTT
>many|TRBV12-3/TRBV12-4|TRBJ2-1|TRBD2
CASTIGRGDNEQFF
TGTGCCAGCACCATAGGGCGGGGGGACAATGAGCAGTTCTTC
>-|TRBV5-6|TRBJ1-1|-
CASSSPGRGFTEAFF
TGTGCCAGCAGCTCTCCTGGGAGAGGGTTCACTGAAGCTTTCTTT
>many|TRBV5-6|TRBJ1-2|TRBD1
CASSLGQGDYGYTF
TGTGCCAGCAGCTTGGGGCAGGGGGACTATGGCTACACCTTC
>-|TRBV10-1|TRBJ2-3|-
CANPVLVCYTQYF
TGCGCCAACCCCGTCCTGGTGTGCTATACGCAGTATTTT
>few|TRBV24-1|TRBJ2-7|TRBD2
CATASSGTSYEQYF
TGTGCCACAGCCTCTAGCGGGACTTCCTACGAGCAGTACTTC
>many|TRBV28|TRBJ2-5|TRBD2
CASSLFSLAGAETQYF
TGTGCCAGCAGTTTATTTAGCCTAGCGGGAGCGGAGACCCAGTACTTC
>many|TRBV27|TRBJ2-6|-
CASSHSSGANVLTF
TGTGCCAGCAGCCACAGCTCTGGGGCCAACGTCCTGACTTTC
>many|TRBV7-9|TRBJ1-1|-
CASGFGGEAFF
TGTGCCAGCGGATTCGGGGGTGAAGCTTTCTTT
>-|TRBV7-9|TRBJ2-5|TRBD2
CASSPHASGEETQYF
TGTGCCAGCAGCCCCCACGCGAGCGGGGAAGAGACCCAGTACTTC
>medium-sized|TRBV6-6|TRBJ1-6|-
CASSYSAENSPLHF
TGTGCCAGCAGTTATTCAGCGGAGAATTCACCCCTCCACTTT
>-|TRBV7-3|TRBJ2-2|TRBD2
CASSLGTSVNTGELFF
TGTGCCAGCAGCTTAGGTACTAGCGTGAACACCGGGGAGCTGTTTTTT
>many|TRBV6-2/TRBV6-3|TRBJ2-3|TRBD2
CARRLAGDLTDTQYF
TGTGCCCGCAGGTTAGCGGGAGACCTCACAGATACGCAGTATTTT
>many|TRBV20-1|TRBJ2-7|-
CSARAPLRDGQYF
TGCAGTGCTAGAGCACCTCTCAGAGATGGGCAGTACTTC
>many|TRBV20-1|TRBJ1-5|TRBD1
CSARTGGGYSNQPQHF
TGCAGTGCTAGGACAGGGGGCGGTTATAGCAATCAGCCCCAGCATTTT
>many|TRBV6-1|TRBJ1-5|-
CASTQGLFSNQPQHF
TGTGCCAGCACGCAGGGGCTATTTAGCAATCAGCCCCAGCATTTT
>many|TRBV20-1|TRBJ2-1|-
CSARDYEQFF
TGCAGTGCTAGAGACTATGAGCAGTTCTTC
>-|TRBV13|TRBJ1-1|-
CASSLGTVEAFF
TGTGCCAGCAGCTTAGGAACGGTTGAAGCTTTCTTT
>many|TRBV7-8|TRBJ1-4|TRBD1
CASSLDRGLELFF
TGTGCCAGCAGCTTAGACAGGGGGCTGGAACTGTTTTTT
>many|TRBV4-1|TRBJ1-5|-
CASSQDSSAQPQHF
TGCGCCAGCAGCCAAGATTCTTCGGCCCAGCCCCAGCATTTT
>many|TRBV28|TRBJ2-7|TRBD2
CASSYLAVYPYEQYF
TGTGCCAGCAGTTATCTAGCGGTGTACCCCTACGAGCAGTACTTC
>-|TRBV30|TRBJ1-6|-
CAWRDHSISYEQHF
TGTGCCTGGAGAGACCATTCCATAAGTTACGAGCAGCACTTC
>few|TRBV6-1|TRBJ2-3|TRBD2
CASSRVSGTSDTQYF
TGTGCCAGCAGTCGGGTTAGCGGGACTTCAGATACGCAGTATTTT
>-|TRBV30|TRBJ2-7|TRBD2
CAWSVPGRGYEQYF
TGTGCCTGGAGTGTACCCGGGAGGGGCTACGAGCAGTACTTC